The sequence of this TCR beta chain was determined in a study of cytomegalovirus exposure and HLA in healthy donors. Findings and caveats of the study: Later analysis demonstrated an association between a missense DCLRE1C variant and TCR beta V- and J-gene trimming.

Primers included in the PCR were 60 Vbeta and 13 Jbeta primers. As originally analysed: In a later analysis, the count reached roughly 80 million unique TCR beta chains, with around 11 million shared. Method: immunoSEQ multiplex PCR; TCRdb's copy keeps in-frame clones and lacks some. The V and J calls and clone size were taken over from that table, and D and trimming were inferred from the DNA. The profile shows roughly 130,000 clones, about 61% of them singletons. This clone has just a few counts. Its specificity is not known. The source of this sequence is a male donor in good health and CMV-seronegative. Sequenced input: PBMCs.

CDR3 nucleotide sequence: TGCGCCAGCAGCTCCGGACAGGAACACACCTATGGCTACACCTTC. Protein product: CASSSGQEHTYGYTF. V is TRBV5-1 and J is TRBJ1-2; TRBD1 matches at 7 bases. The CDR3 sequence is 15 residues long. The V gene end was trimmed by 3 bases and the J gene end by 4 bases; junction bases not matched to a gene: 9. In germline, CDR1 is SGHRS, CDR2 YFSETQ.